Below are 27 T cell receptor beta chains sequenced from a single sample in a study of blood T cell repertoires in COVID-19. Data came from immunoSEQ multiplex PCR; TCRdb stores just in-frame clones and leaves some out. The sample has hundreds of thousands of clones; 65% to 85% are singletons. The sample taken for sequencing was PBMCs or T cells enriched from blood (not recorded which). The receptors shown here come from a woman between 40 and 55 years old who had recovered from COVID-19.

CDR3 loop: CASKGESSYNEQFF. The CDR3 DNA is TGTGCCAGCAAGGGGGAGAGCTCCTACAATGAGCAGTTCTTC. V and J are TRBV11-3 and TRBJ2-1; TRBD1 is a possible D gene (6 bases). Trimming pared 7 bases from V and 0 bases from J, leaving 10 bases between. The CDR3 is 14 residues long. Germline CDR1 SGHNT, CDR2 YENEEA.

The rearrangement joins TRBV28 to TRBJ2-1; D call uncertain. Germline values: CDR1 MDHEN, CDR2 SYDVKM. The CDR3 is made up of 12 amino acids. Trimming pared 6 bases from V and 10 bases from J, leaving 13 bases between. The CDR3 here is CASRAAEVEQFF. The CDR3, as DNA: TGTGCCAGCAGAGCCGCGGAAGTAGAGCAGTTCTTC.

The CDR3 DNA reads as TGTGCCAGCAGCCCCGCTGGAGGGTCCGGCTACACCTTC. This codes for CASSPAGGSGYTF. This rearrangement joins TRBV9 to TRBJ1-2; D unresolved. The CDR3 has 13 residues. Germline lookup yields CDR1 SGDLS and CDR2 YYNGEE. The V gene lost 4 bases and the J gene lost 8 bases, with 15 bases spanning the gap.

This clone was picked up a small number of times. The sample holds other DNA sequences that translate to the same CDR3. The V and J genes are TRBV18 and TRBJ2-5; 7 nucleotides line up with TRBD1. The J segment lost 5 bases and the V segment lost 3 bases, leaving 3 bases of the junction unmatched. The CDR3 totals 13 residues. CDR1 is KGHSH, CDR2 LQKENI, per germline. CDR3 amino acids: CASSPARGETQYF. Written as DNA, the CDR3 is TGTGCCAGCTCACCGGCCAGGGGGGAGACCCAGTACTTC.

CDR3 in amino acids: CASSFLLRGLVTEAFF. In DNA, the CDR3 is TGTGCCAGCAGTTTTCTCCTCAGGGGGTTGGTCACTGAAGCTTTCTTT. The J gene is TRBJ1-1, the V gene TRBV28, with 7 bases fitting TRBD1. Germline-derived CDR1 and CDR2 are MDHEN and SYDVKM. The CDR3 contains 16 residues. The V segment lost 3 bases and the J segment 4 bases; nucleotides outside the gene matches: 11.

This clone was detected a few times. V is TRBV5-8 and J is TRBJ2-7; TRBD1 agrees at 10 bases. The germline gives CDR1 SGHTS, CDR2 YDEGEE. The CDR3 totals 16 residues. The V gene end was trimmed by 0 bases and the J gene end by 4 bases; junction bases not matched to a gene: 7. The CDR3 here is CASSLGAGTGVYEQYF. DNA for the CDR3: TGTGCCAGCAGCTTGGGGGCCGGGACAGGGGTTTACGAGCAGTACTTC.

The J gene is TRBJ1-2, the V gene TRBV4-3, with D tentatively TRBD1 (6 bases). Germline-derived CDR1 and CDR2 are LGHNA and YSLEER. V lost 0 bases and J lost 3, with 11 bases in between. The length of the CDR3 is 15 residues. CDR3 sequence reads: CASSQDWGHHYGYTF. The CDR3 DNA reads TGCGCCAGCAGCCAAGATTGGGGACACCACTATGGCTACACCTTC.

The CDR3 loop is CASSQDRTYEQYF. As DNA, the CDR3 is TGTGCCAGCAGCCAAGACAGGACCTACGAGCAGTACTTC. The rearrangement joins TRBV3-1 (or the pseudogene TRBV3-2) to TRBJ2-7; D is ambiguous. Trimming pared 0 bases from V and 2 bases from J, leaving 5 bases between. The CDR3 has 13 residues. Germline lookup yields CDR1 LGHDT and CDR2 YNNKEL (reference sequence).

About this clone: In the same sample, other DNA sequences code for this CDR3. J is TRBJ1-2 and V is TRBV18, with 10 bases fitting TRBD1. V lost 3 bases and J lost 8; bases outside the gene matches: 6. This CDR3 is 14 amino acids long. CDR1 and CDR2 (germline): KGHSH, LQKENI. In nucleotides, the CDR3 is TGTGCCAGCTCACCCGACAGGGGGCAGGGCGGCTACACCTTC. It is translated as CASSPDRGQGGYTF.

This chain links TRBV25-1 with TRBJ2-1, with D possibly matching TRBD2 (6 bases). This CDR3 has 18 amino acids. Looked up from germline, CDR1 is MGHDK and CDR2 is SYGVNS. With 3 bases removed from V and 5 bases from J, the gap between germline ends came to 23 bases. Here the CDR3 reads CASSEGPRGTGVHNEQFF. CDR3 nucleotides: TGTGCCAGCAGTGAGGGTCCTCGCGGGACGGGCGTCCACAATGAGCAGTTCTTC.

The V and J genes are TRBV6-4 and TRBJ2-1; 11 positions match TRBD2. This CDR3 comprises 15 residues. Trimming at V came to 6 bases and at J to 5 bases, leaving 6 bases not matched to a gene. Germline loops: CDR1 MRHNA, CDR2 SNTAGT. The CDR3 coding sequence is TGTGCCAGCAGCGAGAGACTAGCGGGGAACAATGAGCAGTTCTTC. This codes for CASSERLAGNNEQFF.

V gene TRBV9 combines with J gene TRBJ1-1, with 7 bases identical to TRBD1. Germline loops: CDR1 SGDLS, CDR2 YYNGEE. Unmatched junction bases numbered 3, after V lost 3 bases and J lost 7 bases. The length of the CDR3 is 12 residues. This chain's CDR3 is CASSEGAGEAFF. CDR3 nucleotides: TGTGCCAGCAGCGAGGGGGCGGGTGAAGCTTTCTTT.

This clone was seen a few times. V gene TRBV7-9 combines with J gene TRBJ1-1, with D possibly being TRBD1 (6 bases). Germline-derived CDR1 and CDR2 are SEHNR and FQNEAQ (reference sequence). The CDR3 runs 15 residues. V lost 5 bases to trimming and J lost 4 bases, with 17 bases between them. Here the CDR3 reads CASSLFITGSTEAFF. DNA of the CDR3: TGTGCCAGCAGCCTCTTCATAACAGGGTCCACTGAAGCTTTCTTT.

The chain links TRBV5-1 to TRBJ2-4, with unresolved D. Per the germline V gene, CDR1 is SGHRS and CDR2 is YFSETQ. The CDR3 is 14 amino acids. Trimming cost V 0 bases and J 4 bases, with 8 bases left between them. In nucleotides, the CDR3 is TGCGCCAGCAGCTTGGATCCCGGGAAAAACATTCAGTACTTC. Encoded protein: CASSLDPGKNIQYF.

For the CDR3, the DNA is TGTGCCACCAGTGATCCTCGGTCTCACTCTGGAAACACCATATATTTT. Amino acid sequence: CATSDPRSHSGNTIYF. The rearrangement links TRBV24-1 to TRBJ1-3; D remains unclear. The CDR3 length is 16 residues. V was trimmed by 3 bases and J by 0 bases, leaving 11 bases between them. The germline gives CDR1 KGHDR, CDR2 SFDVKD.

This chain uses TRBV2 with TRBJ2-2, with TRBD1 identical over 7 bases. After removal of 3 bases from V and 5 bases from J, the junction contained 6 bases not matched to a gene. The germline V gene has CDR1 SNHLY and CDR2 FYNNEI. CDR3 size: 15 residues. DNA for the CDR3: TGTGCCAGCAGTGACGAGGGGGCAGAAACCGGGGAGCTGTTTTTT. It translates to CASSDEGAETGELFF.

This rearrangement joins TRBV2 to TRBJ2-7, with a possible D match to TRBD2 (6 bases). Germline lookup yields CDR1 SNHLY and CDR2 FYNNEI. Trimming removed 4 bases from V and 4 bases from J, with 17 bases in between. This CDR3 region has 15 residues. The CDR3: CASSVAGLPVYEQYF. CDR3 in DNA: TGTGCCAGCAGTGTTGCGGGACTGCCGGTATACGAGCAGTACTTC.

Here the CDR3 DNA reads TGCGCCAGCAGTGGAGGCTTTAGGGAAAAACTGTTTTTT. Residues: CASSGGFREKLFF. This chain uses TRBV10-2 with TRBJ1-4; D not resolved. V was pared by 4 bases and J by 8 bases, with 11 bases between. Germline V gene sequence: CDR1 WSHSY, CDR2 SAAADI. The CDR3 loop spans 13 amino acids.

The J gene is TRBJ1-2, the V gene TRBV10-3; TRBD1 agrees at 7 bases. J was trimmed by 4 bases and V by 0 bases; bases with no gene match: 2. The V gene's germline CDR1 is ENHRY and CDR2 SYGVKD. The CDR3 is made up of 14 amino acids. The CDR3 DNA follows: TGTGCCATCAGTGAGTCACGGGACAGCTATGGCTACACCTTC. This gives the protein CAISESRDSYGYTF.

Only a few counts were recorded for this clone. The chain links TRBV12-5 to TRBJ2-1; 15 bases match TRBD2. This CDR3 has 21 residues. Trimming took 3 bases from V and 0 from J; bases not matched to a gene: 12. Germline loops: CDR1 LGHNT, CDR2 FRNRAP. The CDR3 region has the DNA TGTGCTAGTGGTTTAGCAGTGCGGGGACTAGCGGGAGGACACTCCTACAATGAGCAGTTCTTC. This sequence encodes CASGLAVRGLAGGHSYNEQFF.

This clone was observed a few times. V usage is TRBV30 and J usage is TRBJ1-6; 8 bases match TRBD1. J lost 0 bases, V lost 2 bases, and 6 bases had no gene match. Looked up from germline, CDR1 is GTSNPN and CDR2 is SVGIG (reference sequence). The CDR3 consists of 17 residues. CDR3 coding DNA: TGTGCCTGGAGTAGGGGGCAGGGGGCCTCCTATAATTCACCCCTCCACTTT. It yields the protein CAWSRGQGASYNSPLHF. The full variable domain, its missing parts supplied by reference TRBV30 and TRBJ1-6, is SQTIHQWPATLVQPVGSPLSLECTVEGTSNPNLYWYRQAAGRGLQLLFYSVGIGQISSEVPQNLSASRPQDRQFILSSKKLLLSDSGFYLCAWSRGQGASYNSPLHFGNGTRLTVT.

This clone came up a few times. The V and J genes are TRBV7-9 and TRBJ2-1; tentatively, D is TRBD2 (5 bases). Deletions cut 4 bases from V and 8 bases from J, with 18 bases between. Germline loops: CDR1 SEHNR, CDR2 FQNEAQ (reference sequence). This CDR3 comprises 15 residues. DNA for the CDR3: TGTGCCAGCAGCTATACCCCTAGCCCGAACGATGAGCAGTTCTTC. Its translation: CASSYTPSPNDEQFF.

Only one count was recorded for this clone. The rearrangement uses TRBV18 and TRBJ2-3; D is uncertain. This CDR3 region has 11 residues. Germline-derived CDR1 and CDR2 are KGHSH and LQKENI. The V end lost 3 bases, the J end lost 6 bases, and 4 bases lay between the germline ends. CDR3 DNA sequence: TGTGCCAGCTCACCTGAGGATACGCAGTATTTT. It specifies CASSPEDTQYF. The full variable domain, with the rest looked up from reference TRBV18 and TRBJ2-3, is NAGVMQNPRHLVRRRGQEARLRCSPMKGHSHVYWYRQLPEEGLKFMVYLQKENIIDESGMPKERFSAEFPKEGPSILRIQQVVRGDSAAYFCASSPEDTQYFGPGTRLTVL.

The chain joins TRBV6-5 to TRBJ2-2, with D perhaps TRBD1 (5 bases). Per germline, CDR1 MNHEY and CDR2 SVGAGI. The CDR3 extends over 15 amino acids. V was cut by 8 bases and J by 2 bases, with 15 bases left in between. CDR3 residues: CASVWGQTNTGELFF. The CDR3 DNA reads TGTGCCAGCGTATGGGGCCAGACTAACACCGGGGAGCTGTTTTTT.

The CDR3 DNA is TGTGCCAGCAGTTTGGTAGGGGGCGGCGAGCAGTACTTC. It translates to CASSLVGGGEQYF. The chain employs TRBV28 and TRBJ2-7, with TRBD1 identical over 7 bases. The V gene's germline CDR1 is MDHEN and CDR2 SYDVKM. Unmatched junction bases numbered 5, after V lost 3 bases and J lost 6 bases. The CDR3 has 13 amino acids.

The chain uses TRBV10-2 and TRBJ1-2; the D gene is possibly TRBD1 (6 bases). V was shortened by 0 bases and J by 8 bases, with 13 bases between the two germline ends. The CDR3 consists of 14 residues. CDR1 is WSHSY and CDR2 is SAAADI in the germline V gene. CDR3 DNA sequence: TGCGCCAGCAGTGAGTCGCGGCAGGGGCTGGGCTACACCTTC. This encodes CASSESRQGLGYTF.

This clone appeared a single time. V usage is TRBV5-6 and J usage is TRBJ2-2, with 8 bases aligning to TRBD2. Trimming at V came to 0 bases and at J to 4 bases, leaving 11 bases not matched to a gene. This CDR3 has 18 residues. Looked up from germline, CDR1 is SGHDT and CDR2 is YYEEEE. The CDR3 bases are TGTGCCAGCAGCTTGGGCCCACTAGCGGAAGTAGGCACCGGGGAGCTGTTTTTT. The encoded protein is CASSLGPLAEVGTGELFF.